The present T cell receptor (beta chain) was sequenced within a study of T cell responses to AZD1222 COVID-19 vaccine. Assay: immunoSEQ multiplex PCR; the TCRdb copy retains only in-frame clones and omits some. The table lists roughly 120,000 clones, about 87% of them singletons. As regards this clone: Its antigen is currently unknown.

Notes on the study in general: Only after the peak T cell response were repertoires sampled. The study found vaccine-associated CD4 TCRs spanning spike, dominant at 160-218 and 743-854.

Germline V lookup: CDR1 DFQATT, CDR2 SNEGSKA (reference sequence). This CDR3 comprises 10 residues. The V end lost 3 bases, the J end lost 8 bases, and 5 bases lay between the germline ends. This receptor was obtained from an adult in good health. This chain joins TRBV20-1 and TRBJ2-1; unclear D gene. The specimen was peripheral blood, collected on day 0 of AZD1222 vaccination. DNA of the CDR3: TGCAGTGCTAGGAATCATGAGCAGTTCTTC. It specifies CSARNHEQFF.